The 26 T cell receptor beta chains below were found in one sample sequenced in a study of blood T cell repertoires in COVID-19. This table comes from immunoSEQ multiplex PCR, and its TCRdb copy is limited to in-frame clones, with some not included. The sample consists of 180,000 or so clones, roughly 77% of them appearing once. Sequencing was done on a sample of peripheral blood. All receptors derive from a woman of 80 years or more with COVID-19, enrolled during active disease.

This clone was counted a few times. This chain connects TRBV29-1 to TRBJ2-7, with TRBD1 identical over 7 bases. There are 13 residues in the CDR3. Per germline, CDR1 SQVTM and CDR2 ANQGSEA. J was trimmed by 4 bases and V by 4 bases; bases with no gene match: 7. CDR3 region: CSVARTGGYEQYF. The CDR3 coding sequence is TGCAGCGTTGCGCGGACAGGAGGATACGAGCAGTACTTC.

The chain joins TRBV10-3 to TRBJ2-6, with a possible D match to TRBD1 (5 bases). V was clipped by 7 bases and J by 1 base, with 8 bases between them. This CDR3 spans 14 amino acids. CDR1 and CDR2 (germline): ENHRY, SYGVKD. The CDR3 DNA sequence: TGTGCCATCAAGCAGGGTTCTGGGGCCAACGTCCTGACTTTC. It codes for CAIKQGSGANVLTF.

This clone was counted between two and nine times. The chain carries TRBV5-4 and TRBJ2-2; 9 bases fit TRBD1. J was trimmed by 7 bases and V by 1 base; bases with no gene match: 5. This CDR3 contains 15 residues. Germline assignment: CDR1 SGHNT and CDR2 YYREEE (reference sequence). The CDR3 protein is CASSLKGQGVGELFF. CDR3 DNA: TGTGCCAGCAGCTTGAAGGGACAGGGTGTCGGGGAGCTGTTTTTT.

In this sample, this clone turned up once. J is TRBJ1-1 and V is TRBV2; 7 bases are shared with TRBD1. The CDR3 is 13 amino acids. V gave up 4 bases and J gave up 7 bases; unmatched junction bases: 6. Germline-derived CDR1 and CDR2 are SNHLY and FYNNEI. The CDR3 region is CASSGQGHGEAFF. For the CDR3, the DNA is TGTGCCAGCAGTGGACAGGGCCACGGTGAAGCTTTCTTT.

This rearrangement joins TRBV18 to TRBJ1-2, with 8 nucleotides matching TRBD1. The CDR3 totals 14 residues. V lost 3 bases and J lost 6; bases outside the gene matches: 6. In germline, CDR1 is KGHSH, CDR2 LQKENI. In nucleotides, the CDR3 is TGTGCCAGCTCACCCTCCACAGGGGGTAATGGCTACACCTTC. It is translated as CASSPSTGGNGYTF.

The J gene is TRBJ2-1, the V gene TRBV5-5, with D possibly TRBD1 on 5 matching bases. Per germline, CDR1 SGHKS and CDR2 YYEKEE (reference sequence). The CDR3 covers 14 residues. The V gene lost 1 base and the J gene lost 2 bases, with 7 bases spanning the gap. The CDR3 sequence is CASSLQGTYNEQFF. CDR3 nucleotide sequence: TGTGCCAGCAGCTTGCAGGGAACCTACAATGAGCAGTTCTTC.

About this clone: Other DNA sequences of this sample code for an identical CDR3. V usage is TRBV5-1 and J usage is TRBJ1-1, with D possibly matching TRBD1 (6 bases). Germline CDR1 and CDR2: SGHRS and YFSETQ. Trimming took 4 bases from V and 4 from J, leaving 11 bases between them. There are 13 residues in the CDR3. CDR3 residues: CASSLQGGTEAFF. The CDR3 region has the DNA TGCGCCAGCAGCCTACAGGGCGGCACTGAAGCTTTCTTT.

This clone has only a few counts. The CDR3 DNA reads TGTGCCAGCAGCGGGCAGTCTGAAGCTTTCTTT. As protein: CASSGQSEAFF. The chain uses TRBV5-4 and TRBJ1-1; D is ambiguous. Germline V gene lookup returns CDR1 SGHNT and CDR2 YYREEE (reference sequence). V was shortened by 4 bases and J by 6 bases, with 7 bases between the two germline ends. The CDR3 runs to 11 residues.

This chain uses TRBV5-4 with TRBJ2-7; 7 bases match TRBD2. Germline V gives CDR1 SGHNT, CDR2 YYREEE (reference sequence). V dropped 0 bases and J dropped 3; count of bases not matched to a gene: 6. The CDR3 has 15 residues. The CDR3 DNA is TGTGCCAGCAGCTTGGACTCTAGCGGATACTACGAGCAGTACTTC. Translating gives CASSLDSSGYYEQYF.

The count of this clone is one. The chain combines TRBV5-1 with TRBJ1-4; D not resolved. The V gene lost 4 bases and the J gene lost 0 bases, with 10 bases spanning the gap. This CDR3 has 15 amino acids. Germline V gives CDR1 SGHRS, CDR2 YFSETQ. This CDR3 is CASSDTASTNEKLFF. DNA for the CDR3: TGCGCCAGCAGCGACACAGCTTCAACTAATGAAAAACTGTTTTTT.

The rearrangement joins TRBV7-9 to TRBJ2-7; D is uncertain. This CDR3 is 11 amino acids long. Germline V lookup: CDR1 SEHNR, CDR2 FQNEAQ (reference sequence). V was pared by 5 bases and J by 4 bases, with 6 bases between. For the CDR3, the DNA is TGTGCCAGCAGCCGCGGATACGAGCAGTACTTC. Its translation: CASSRGYEQYF.

The chain combines TRBV29-1 with TRBJ2-1; the D gene is possibly TRBD1 (6 bases). V was shortened by 7 bases and J by 4 bases, with 14 bases between the two germline ends. This CDR3 comprises 13 residues. The germline gives CDR1 SQVTM, CDR2 ANQGSEA. This CDR3 reads CSGVQGIYNEQFF. The CDR3 coding sequence is TGCAGCGGGGTACAGGGAATTTACAATGAGCAGTTCTTC.

The sample holds one count of this clone. The CDR3 DNA reads as TGTGCCACCAGCATCGGGACAGTGGACACCGGGGAGCTGTTTTTT. It codes for CATSIGTVDTGELFF. V gene TRBV15 combines with J gene TRBJ2-2, with 7 positions matching TRBD1. CDR1 is LNHNV, CDR2 YYDKDF, per germline (reference sequence). The CDR3 runs 15 residues. V lost 4 bases to trimming and J lost 3 bases; unmatched junction nucleotides: 5.

The chain links TRBV18 to TRBJ2-7; 7 nucleotides match TRBD1. Germline-derived CDR1 and CDR2 are KGHSH and LQKENI. The CDR3 runs 15 residues. After removal of 3 bases from V and 3 bases from J, the junction contained 8 bases not matched to a gene. The CDR3 nucleotides read TGTGCCAGCTCACCGATAACGACAGGGTTCTACGAGCAGTACTTC. Residues: CASSPITTGFYEQYF.

The chain couples TRBV10-3 to TRBJ2-2; 7 bases line up with TRBD1. With V trimmed by 6 bases and J by 6 bases, 7 bases remained unmatched. CDR3 length equals 14 residues. CDR1 and CDR2 (germline): ENHRY, SYGVKD. The CDR3 nucleotides are TGTGCCATCAGCGCGAGTCAGGGGGCCGGGGAGCTGTTTTTT. As protein: CAISASQGAGELFF.

CDR3 nucleotide sequence: TGCGCCAGCAGCCCGAGGACTATCGGGAGCTACGAGCAGTACTTC. Its protein is CASSPRTIGSYEQYF. The chain has TRBV5-1 and TRBJ2-7; the D gene is possibly TRBD2 (6 bases). CDR3 length: 15 residues. Germline V gene data show CDR1 as SGHRS and CDR2 as YFSETQ. V gave up 4 bases and J gave up 3 bases, with 17 bases separating them.

This clone was picked up a small number of times. This chain links TRBV7-8 with TRBJ2-1, with TRBD2 matching over 11 bases. This CDR3 has 15 amino acids. The germline V gene has CDR1 SGHVS and CDR2 FQNEAQ. The V and J ends lost 2 bases and 7 bases, in that order; junction bases with no gene match: 4. The CDR3 region is CASSLTSGRENEQFF. The CDR3 DNA reads as TGTGCCAGCAGCTTAACTAGCGGGAGAGAAAATGAGCAGTTCTTC.

This chain uses TRBV5-5 with TRBJ1-1, with 7 bases aligning to TRBD1. The germline CDR1 and CDR2 sequences are SGHKS and YYEKEE (reference sequence). The CDR3 spans 17 residues. V dropped 2 bases and J dropped 0; count of bases not matched to a gene: 10. The DNA for the CDR3 is TGTGCCAGCAGCTTCCGGGACAGCCCTTTCATGAACACTGAAGCTTTCTTT. This codes for CASSFRDSPFMNTEAFF.

The rearrangement links TRBV7-9 to TRBJ2-7; D possibly corresponds to TRBD1 (5 bases). V was trimmed by 2 bases and J by 2 bases, leaving 10 bases between them. The CDR3 runs 14 residues. Germline V lookup: CDR1 SEHNR, CDR2 FQNEAQ (reference sequence). The CDR3 coding sequence is TGTGCCAGCAGCTTACAGGGCGAAGCCTACGAGCAGTACTTC. Its protein product is CASSLQGEAYEQYF.

The chain recombines TRBV6-6 with TRBJ2-7; TRBD1 matches at 8 bases. Trimming took 6 bases from V and 3 from J; bases not matched to a gene: 10. CDR3 length: 15 amino acids. CDR1 is MNHNY and CDR2 is SVGAGI in the germline V gene (reference sequence). CDR3 protein: CASRFPGQGGYEQYF. As DNA, the CDR3 is TGTGCCAGCAGGTTCCCCGGACAGGGTGGCTACGAGCAGTACTTC.

The V and J genes are TRBV2 and TRBJ1-2; D possibly corresponds to TRBD1 (6 bases). Trimming took off 6 bases at V and 2 bases at J, with 13 bases between the two ends. There are 14 residues in the CDR3. CDR1 and CDR2 from the germline V gene are SNHLY and FYNNEI. CDR3 protein: CASRKGGINYGYTF. The CDR3 DNA reads TGTGCCAGCAGAAAGGGGGGGATCAACTATGGCTACACCTTC.

V usage is TRBV13 and J usage is TRBJ2-5, with D possibly matching TRBD2 (5 bases). V was clipped by 3 bases and J by 2 bases, with 10 bases between them. Germline V gene lookup returns CDR1 PRHDT and CDR2 FYEKMQ (reference sequence). The CDR3 has 14 amino acids. The CDR3 protein is CASSFLGAQETQYF. CDR3 DNA: TGTGCCAGCAGCTTCCTGGGAGCACAAGAGACCCAGTACTTC. Full variable domain (rest looked up from reference TRBV13 and TRBJ2-5): AAGVIQSPRHLIKEKRETATLKCYPIPRHDTVYWYQQGPGQDPQFLISFYEKMQSDKGSIPDRFSAQQFSDYHSELNMSSLELGDSALYFCASSFLGAQETQYFGPGTRLLVL.

This chain uses TRBV18 with TRBJ2-1; the match to TRBD2 covers 10 bases. Trimming took 3 bases from V and 4 from J; bases not matched to a gene: 6. CDR1 KGHSH and CDR2 LQKENI come from the germline V gene. The CDR3 sequence is 16 residues long. CDR3 nucleotides: TGTGCCAGCTCACCGGGGGGGACTAGCGTTTACAATGAGCAGTTCTTC. As protein: CASSPGGTSVYNEQFF.

This chain links TRBV6-6 with TRBJ2-7; 10 nucleotides line up with TRBD1. Per germline, CDR1 MNHNY and CDR2 SVGAGI (reference sequence). The J segment lost 5 bases and the V segment lost 4 bases, leaving 8 bases of the junction unmatched. The CDR3 runs to 15 residues. The CDR3, as DNA: TGTGCCAGCAGTTGGGGGGACAGGGGTTCCGACGAGCAGTACTTC. This codes for CASSWGDRGSDEQYF.

The genes are TRBV7-9 and TRBJ2-1; 14 bases map to TRBD2. This CDR3 region has 16 residues. Per the germline V gene, CDR1 is SEHNR and CDR2 is FQNEAQ (reference sequence). Trimming cost V 0 bases and J 7 bases; bases outside gene matches: 2. The CDR3 region is CASSLAWTSGRNEQFF. CDR3 nucleotide sequence: TGTGCCAGCAGCTTAGCCTGGACTAGCGGGAGGAATGAGCAGTTCTTC.

The J gene is TRBJ1-3, the V gene TRBV6-1, with D possibly being TRBD1 (5 bases). The V end lost 4 bases, the J end lost 0 bases, and 7 bases lay between the germline ends. Germline V gene sequence: CDR1 MNHNS, CDR2 SASEGT. There are 14 residues in the CDR3. The CDR3 DNA follows: TGTGCCAGCAGTGCGGGACTCTCTGGAAACACCATATATTTT. It codes for CASSAGLSGNTIYF.